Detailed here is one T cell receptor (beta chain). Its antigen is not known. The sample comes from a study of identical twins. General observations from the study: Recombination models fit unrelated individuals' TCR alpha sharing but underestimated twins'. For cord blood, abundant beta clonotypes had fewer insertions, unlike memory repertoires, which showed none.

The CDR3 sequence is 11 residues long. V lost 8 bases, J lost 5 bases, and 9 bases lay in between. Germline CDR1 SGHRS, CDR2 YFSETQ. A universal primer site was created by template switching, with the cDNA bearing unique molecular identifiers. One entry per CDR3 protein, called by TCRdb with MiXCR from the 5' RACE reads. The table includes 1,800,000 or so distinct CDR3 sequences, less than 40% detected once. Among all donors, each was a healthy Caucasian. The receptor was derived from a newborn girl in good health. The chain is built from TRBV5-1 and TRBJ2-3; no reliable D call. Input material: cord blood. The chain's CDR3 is CASWARDTQYF. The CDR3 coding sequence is TGCGCCAGTTGGGCAAGAGATACGCAGTATTTT.